This T cell receptor beta chain was found in a study of T cells in Graves' hyperthyroidism and ophthalmopathy. As for the study in general: Peripheral blood samples were taken at initial diagnosis, prior to any treatment.

Concerning this clonotype: Antigen unknown.

Calling Graves' hyperthyroidism stable meant ophthalmopathy did not progress within 18 months. From roughly 10 ml of fresh peripheral blood, PBMCs were isolated. Trimming removed 5 bases from V and 0 bases from J; junction bases left unmatched: 5. The CDR3 is 15 residues long. CDR1 is MDHEN, CDR2 SYDVKM, per germline. TCR beta CDR3 sequences were amplified from RNA transcripts. Primed by the HTBI set, a first-round RT-PCR was run on the TCR CDR3. TCRdb used MiXCR to reprocess the multiplex PCR reads, holding one entry per CDR3 protein. In the table there are roughly 510,000 distinct CDR3 sequences, roughly 20% of which are singletons. The study's findings and limits: In validation, the model predicted ophthalmopathy. These predictions came a median approximately 5.9 months before onset.

What was sequenced was blood. The V call is TRBV28, the J call TRBJ1-2, with TRBD1 matching over 8 bases. The receptor's source is a young man with Graves' hyperthyroidism. The CDR3 reads CASSPGTGSNYGYTF. The CDR3 region has the DNA TGTGCCAGCAGTCCCGGGACAGGTTCTAACTATGGCTACACCTTC.